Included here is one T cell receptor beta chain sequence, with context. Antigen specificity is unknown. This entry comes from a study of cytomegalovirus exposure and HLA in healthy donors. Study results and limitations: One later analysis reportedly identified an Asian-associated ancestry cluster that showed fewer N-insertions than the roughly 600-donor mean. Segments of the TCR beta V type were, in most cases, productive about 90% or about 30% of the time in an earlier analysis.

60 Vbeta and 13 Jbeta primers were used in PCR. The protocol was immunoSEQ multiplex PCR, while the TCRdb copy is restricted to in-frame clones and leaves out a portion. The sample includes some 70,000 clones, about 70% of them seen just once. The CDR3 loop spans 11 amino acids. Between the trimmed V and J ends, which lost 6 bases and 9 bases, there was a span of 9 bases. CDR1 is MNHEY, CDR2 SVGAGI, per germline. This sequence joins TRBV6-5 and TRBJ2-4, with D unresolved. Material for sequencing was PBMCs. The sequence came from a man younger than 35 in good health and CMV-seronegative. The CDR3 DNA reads TGTGCCAGCAGGAACGGTGGCATTCAGTACTTC. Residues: CASRNGGIQYF.